What follows are 18 T cell receptor beta chains derived from one specimen sequenced in a study of T-cell reconstitution after alpha-beta-depleted transplantation in children. Unique molecular identifiers tagged the TCRbeta library. TCRdb processed the PCR reads anew with MiXCR; each CDR3 protein has one entry. The sample yields approximately 190,000 distinct CDR3 sequences, approximately 8% seen once. Here the sequenced sample was PBMCs, mostly from graft donor cells, taken 360 days after TCRalphabeta/CD19-depleted stem cell transplant. These TCRs come from a male patient between 2 and 10 years old who had a stem cell transplant for acute myeloid leukemia, so the T cells may come from the graft donor.

The table lists this clonotype with a few counts. The CDR3: CASKPSGSTYEQYF. The CDR3 nucleotides are TGCGCCAGCAAGCCCTCGGGTTCAACCTACGAGCAGTACTTC. This chain links TRBV5-1 with TRBJ2-7; D unclear. This CDR3 is 14 amino acids long. The V end lost 6 bases, the J end lost 2 bases, and 15 bases lay between the germline ends. Germline V gene sequence: CDR1 SGHRS, CDR2 YFSETQ.

The chain couples TRBV12-3 or TRBV12-4 to TRBJ1-1, with D perhaps TRBD1 (6 bases). CDR3 size: 14 residues. Trimming removed 10 bases at V and 1 base at J, with 16 bases between. CDR3 bases: TGTGCCAACGACCACATGACAGGGAACACTGAAGCTTTCTTT. It encodes CANDHMTGNTEAFF.

This clonotype was observed at least ten times. The chain uses TRBV12-3 or TRBV12-4 and TRBJ2-7; D gene ambiguous. The V and J ends lost 1 base and 3 bases respectively, with 1 base between them. The CDR3 runs to 11 residues. For the CDR3, the DNA is TGTGCCAGCAGTTTAGGCTACGAGCAGTACGTC. The encoded protein is CASSLGYEQYV.

This chain uses TRBV15 with TRBJ2-7; a possible D gene is TRBD2 (5 bases). CDR1 is LNHNV, CDR2 YYDKDF, per germline (reference sequence). Trimming pared 0 bases from V and 5 bases from J, leaving 11 bases between. The length of the CDR3 is 14 residues. The CDR3, as DNA: TGTGCCACCAGCAGAGATAAGACCGGGGACGAGCAGTACGTC. Its translation: CATSRDKTGDEQYV.

This clonotype occurred many times. This sequence joins TRBV5-5 and TRBJ1-3, with 8 nucleotides matching TRBD1. V lost 4 bases and J lost 3; bases outside the gene matches: 3. Germline CDR1 is SGHKS and CDR2 is YYEKEE (reference sequence). The CDR3 spans 14 residues. For the CDR3, the DNA is TGTGCCAGCAGCCGAGGGACAGGTGGAAACACCATATATTTT. Amino acids: CASSRGTGGNTIYF.

This clonotype has a handful of counts. The chain employs TRBV12-3 or TRBV12-4 and TRBJ1-1, with D possibly TRBD1 on 5 matching bases. Trimming cost V 0 bases and J 8 bases, with 16 bases left between them. The CDR3 has 15 residues. The CDR3 loop reads CASSLAQGGEGEAFF. The CDR3 DNA reads TGTGCCAGCAGTTTAGCCCAGGGTGGGGAAGGCGAAGCTTTCTTT.

CDR3 in amino acids: CSARGLDFYEQYV. As DNA, the CDR3 is TGCAGTGCTAGAGGGCTAGACTTCTACGAGCAGTACGTC. The J gene is TRBJ2-7, the V gene TRBV20-1; D gene unclear. CDR3 length equals 13 residues. CDR1 and CDR2 from the germline V gene are DFQATT and SNEGSKA (reference sequence). The germline V and J ends were trimmed by 1 base and 3 bases, with 10 bases remaining between them.

This clonotype was seen many times. The CDR3 DNA follows: TGTGCCAGCAGTTTAGCGAACTACGAGCAGTACTTC. Residues: CASSLANYEQYF. The J gene is TRBJ2-7, the V gene TRBV12-3 or TRBV12-4; D is unclear. The CDR3 consists of 12 residues. The ends were cut back, 0 bases at V and 3 bases at J, with 3 bases in the middle.

This clonotype was recorded a few times. The gene calls are TRBV2 and TRBJ1-1; D is possibly TRBD1 (5 bases). CDR1 and CDR2 from the germline V gene are SNHLY and FYNNEI. This CDR3 has 16 amino acids. V lost 5 bases and J lost 0, with 16 bases in between. CDR3: CASSPPGTGMNTEAFF. The CDR3 coding sequence is TGTGCCAGCAGTCCTCCCGGGACGGGAATGAACACTGAAGCTTTCTTT.

This clonotype was picked up a small number of times. The J gene is TRBJ2-5, the V gene TRBV6-5; 7 bases match TRBD1. V shed 7 bases, J shed 5 bases, and the junction held 7 bases outside the gene matches. This CDR3 is built from 13 residues. The germline V gene encodes CDR1 MNHEY and CDR2 SVGAGI. CDR3 nucleotide sequence: TGTGCCAGCATTAGGGGGCGCGGCGAGACCCAGTACTTC. Translated: CASIRGRGETQYF.

This clonotype was detected many times. The V and J genes are TRBV20-1 and TRBJ2-1; perhaps TRBD2 as D (5 bases). The CDR3 has 16 residues. Germline V gene sequence: CDR1 DFQATT, CDR2 SNEGSKA (reference sequence). Trimming shortened V by 4 bases and J by 0 bases, and 16 bases separated the two germline ends. The CDR3 DNA follows: TGCAGTGCTACTAGCTCGAGTTCCAGCTCCTACAATGAGCAGTTCTTC. The encoded protein is CSATSSSSSSYNEQFF.

This chain links TRBV27 with TRBJ2-1; possibly TRBD2 for D (6 bases). V was shortened by 2 bases and J by 9 bases, with 14 bases between the two germline ends. The CDR3 runs to 14 residues. CDR1 is MNHEY, CDR2 SMNVEV, per germline (reference sequence). The chain's CDR3 is CASSLPGVGVEQFF. Here the CDR3 DNA reads TGTGCCAGCAGTTTACCGGGGGTGGGGGTTGAGCAGTTCTTC.

This clonotype was seen a few times. The V and J genes are TRBV5-1 and TRBJ2-7, with 8 bases fitting TRBD2. Germline CDR1 is SGHRS and CDR2 is YFSETQ. The V segment lost 4 bases and the J segment 2 bases; nucleotides outside the gene matches: 2. The CDR3 loop spans 13 amino acids. The CDR3 bases are TGCGCCAGCAGCGGCGGGGGGACCTACGAGCAGTACTTC. It encodes CASSGGGTYEQYF.

The rearrangement uses TRBV5-1 and TRBJ1-2; TRBD1 matches 8 bases. This CDR3 contains 14 residues. The germline CDR1 and CDR2 sequences are SGHRS and YFSETQ. With 4 bases clipped from V and 5 bases from J, the junction kept 7 bases outside the gene matches. For the CDR3, the DNA is TGCGCCAGCAGCCTACAGGGGGGCAGGTATGGCTACACCTTC. It is translated as CASSLQGGRYGYTF.

There are many counts of this clonotype. The chain employs TRBV3-1 and TRBJ2-1; 8 bases are a match to TRBD1. CDR1 LGHDT and CDR2 YNNKEL come from the germline V gene (reference sequence). The CDR3 is 14 amino acids. Germline trimming cut 6 bases from V and 2 bases from J; bases unmatched to any gene: 3. CDR3 loop: CASRETGAYNEQFF. DNA for the CDR3: TGTGCCAGCAGGGAGACAGGGGCCTACAATGAGCAGTTCTTC.

This clonotype was seen ten or more times. The DNA for the CDR3 is TGTGCCAGCACCGGCGGAGAGACCCAGTACTTC. Protein: CASTGGETQYF. The rearrangement joins TRBV7-9 to TRBJ2-5, with D unresolved. Germline lookup yields CDR1 SEHNR and CDR2 FQNEAQ (reference sequence). Trimming stripped 7 bases from V and 4 bases from J, with 7 bases between. The CDR3 covers 11 residues.

The chain couples TRBV6-2 or TRBV6-3 to TRBJ1-5, with D possibly TRBD1 on 6 matching bases. V was pared by 7 bases and J by 3 bases, with 16 bases between. CDR1 and CDR2 (germline): MNHEY, SVGEGT. The CDR3 contains 15 residues. This CDR3 reads CASIPGGRLNQPQHF. In DNA, the CDR3 is TGTGCCAGCATCCCTGGGGGCAGGCTCAATCAGCCCCAGCATTTT.

This clonotype came up many times. J is TRBJ1-1 and V is TRBV6-1; D gene uncertain. Germline V gene data show CDR1 as MNHNS and CDR2 as SASEGT. The CDR3 has 15 residues. V lost 6 bases and J lost 5, with 19 bases in between. The CDR3 is CASSETHKGETEAFF. In DNA form, the CDR3 reads TGTGCCAGCAGCGAGACGCATAAGGGAGAAACTGAAGCTTTCTTT.